This T cell receptor beta chain was profiled in a study of cytomegalovirus exposure and HLA in healthy donors. General observations from the study: An analysis that came later showed most CMV-associated TCR beta chains appearing HLA-restricted.

60 Vbeta and 13 Jbeta primers were used in PCR. Data came from immunoSEQ multiplex PCR; TCRdb stores just in-frame clones and leaves some out. The sample records some 190,000 clones, approximately 79% being singletons. This clone was counted between two and nine times. Its antigen is as yet unknown. CDR1 MNHNS and CDR2 SASEGT come from the germline V gene. V gave up 6 bases and J gave up 0 bases; unmatched junction bases: 2. CDR3 size: 13 residues. Sequencing was performed on PBMCs. This receptor was identified in a woman under 30 in good health and CMV-seronegative. The chain employs TRBV6-1 and TRBJ2-7; 7 bases map to TRBD2. CDR3 residues: CASSGRSSYEQYF. The CDR3 coding sequence is TGTGCCAGCAGCGGGAGGAGCTCCTACGAGCAGTACTTC.